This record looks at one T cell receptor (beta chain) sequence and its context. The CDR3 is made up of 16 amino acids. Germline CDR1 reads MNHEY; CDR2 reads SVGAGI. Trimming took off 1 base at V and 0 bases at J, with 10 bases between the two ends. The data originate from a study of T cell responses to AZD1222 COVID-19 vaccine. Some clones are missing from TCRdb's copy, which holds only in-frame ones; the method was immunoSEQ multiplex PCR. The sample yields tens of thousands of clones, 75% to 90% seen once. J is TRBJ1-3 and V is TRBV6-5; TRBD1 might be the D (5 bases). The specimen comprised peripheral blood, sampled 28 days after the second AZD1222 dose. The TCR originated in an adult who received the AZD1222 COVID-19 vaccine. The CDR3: CASSYFAGSSGNTIYF. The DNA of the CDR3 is TGTGCCAGCAGTTACTTTGCAGGGAGCTCTGGAAACACCATATATTTT.